Listed below are T cell receptor beta chains from one sample, sequenced in a study of T-cell reconstitution after alpha-beta-depleted transplantation in children. TCRdb reprocessed the PCR reads with MiXCR, giving one entry per CDR3 protein. Among hundreds of thousands of distinct CDR3 sequences listed, roughly 15% were seen once. Sequencing was performed on PBMCs from the stem cell graft donor, taken from the stem cell graft. Receptors originate from a human donor who donated a stem cell graft to a child with acute myeloid leukemia. CDR3s include the opening cysteine and the closing phenylalanine or tryptophan. Each record gives: V gene, CDR3 protein.

V: TRBV20-1; CDR3: CSANNKTGVLNIQYF
V: TRBV12-3/TRBV12-4; CDR3: CASSFGGVYPDTQYF
V: TRBV5-1; CDR3: CASTFDGNTEAFF
V: TRBV4-1; CDR3: CASSQGQLTNYGYTF
V: TRBV7-2; CDR3: CASSFVGPYEQFF
V: TRBV29-1; CDR3: CSVDPTSGGDNEQFF
V: TRBV20-1; CDR3: CSVQVSGGTYNEQFF
V: TRBV20-1; CDR3: CSARKDVSGPDTQYF
V: TRBV20-1; CDR3: CSARGPISAEAFF
V: TRBV5-5; CDR3: CASRYGTGTYNEQFF
V: TRBV29-1; CDR3: CSVAVGGRTEAFF
V: TRBV6-1; CDR3: CASSDYDRAGQPQHF
V: TRBV7-9; CDR3: CASSYRDGGEQYF
V: TRBV20-1; CDR3: CSARDRQLNTEAFF
V: TRBV7-6; CDR3: CASSLYGQNSYNEQFF
V: TRBV20-1; CDR3: CSARDRGGLISGANVLTF
V: TRBV21-1; CDR3: CASSKRDRVKDQPQHF
V: TRBV7-2; CDR3: CASSEGGGLQYYGYTF
V: TRBV15; CDR3: CATSRGGVTETQYF
V: TRBV7-2; CDR3: CASRVRTGRNGGNTIYF
V: TRBV7-2; CDR3: CASSSPRDRVTYEQYF
V: TRBV24-1; CDR3: CATSDPTGREETQYF
V: TRBV20-1; CDR3: CSARAQGLTEAFF
V: TRBV7-2; CDR3: CASSLDTGVRAFF
V: TRBV4-3; CDR3: CASSLFSGANVLTF
V: TRBV5-6; CDR3: CASSGEGDTQYF
V: TRBV5-5; CDR3: CASSLAFGEGYTF
V: TRBV7-2; CDR3: CASSFHRGSSNQPQHF
V: TRBV6-2/TRBV6-3; CDR3: CASSNGLNQPQHF
V: TRBV4-3; CDR3: CASSPRLAGEADTQYF
V: TRBV25-1; CDR3: CASSEGRRPPYGEQYF
V: TRBV5-4; CDR3: CASSPGVWYNEQFF
V: TRBV29-1; CDR3: CSVDRLAGAYNEQFF
V: TRBV25-1; CDR3: CASSDPDSTGAIPDTQYF
V: TRBV5-6; CDR3: CASSLGLALNEQFF
V: TRBV20-1; CDR3: CSANTGGTNTGELFF
V: TRBV6-2/TRBV6-3; CDR3: CASSRRGQLDGYTF
V: TRBV5-4; CDR3: CASSWGEEIEQFF
V: TRBV20-1; CDR3: CSASPTTGIGNTIYF
V: TRBV20-1; CDR3: CSASKEPGLSTDTQYF
V: TRBV7-6; CDR3: CASSLGTGSEAFF
V: TRBV6-5; CDR3: CASSYSPGNNEQFF
V: TRBV20-1; CDR3: CSARIPAGVRGTQYF
V: TRBV13; CDR3: CASSPGEGWTEAFF
V: TRBV10-3; CDR3: CAISESRGPSTGELFF
V: TRBV24-1; CDR3: CATSDLGRGSSYNEQFF
V: TRBV29-1; CDR3: CSVQTGTAYGYTF
V: TRBV29-1; CDR3: CSVVRDRGTDTQYF
V: TRBV30; CDR3: CAWSSGGGADTQYF
V: TRBV7-2; CDR3: CASSLESRRNTEAFF
V: TRBV15; CDR3: CATSRAPPDSLRGEKLFF
V: TRBV20-1; CDR3: CSVQEDRGRKNNEQFF
V: TRBV20-1; CDR3: CSARDRTKALHGYTF
V: TRBV20-1; CDR3: CSARPFRDTKYSNQPQHF
V: TRBV20-1; CDR3: CSARPAGINSPLHF
V: TRBV6-5; CDR3: CASSWGLAASTDTQYF
V: TRBV20-1; CDR3: CSAPRGTLSYNEQFF